Below, one T cell receptor (beta chain) is given with its context. The sample originates from a study of blood T cell repertoires in COVID-19. Study information: Samples representing acute and convalescent COVID-19 were sourced from the United States, Italy and Spain.

Per the original data handling: Amplification of reference gene primers was used by the study to estimate nucleated cell counts. TCRdb's table, derived via immunoSEQ multiplex PCR, lists solely in-frame clones and lacks some. V, J and clone size are those of that table, while D and trimming were read from the DNA. Of hundreds of thousands of clones listed, 80% to 90% are singletons. Individuals aged about 18 to 90 years were recruited from about two dozen US areas. Categorization into cohorts depended on clinical history that participants reported. With V trimmed by 1 base and J by 2 bases, 2 bases remained unmatched. CDR3 size: 17 residues. The germline gives CDR1 LGHNA, CDR2 YSLEER.

The sequencing input was PBMCs or T cells enriched from blood (not recorded which). The TCR was taken from a woman aged 25 to 39 with acute COVID-19. The rearrangement uses TRBV4-3 and TRBJ2-3, with 14 bases lining up with TRBD2. In nucleotides, the CDR3 is TGCGCCAGCAGCCAAGGGACTAGCGGGGGGTACACAGATACGCAGTATTTT. The encoded protein is CASSQGTSGGYTDTQYF.